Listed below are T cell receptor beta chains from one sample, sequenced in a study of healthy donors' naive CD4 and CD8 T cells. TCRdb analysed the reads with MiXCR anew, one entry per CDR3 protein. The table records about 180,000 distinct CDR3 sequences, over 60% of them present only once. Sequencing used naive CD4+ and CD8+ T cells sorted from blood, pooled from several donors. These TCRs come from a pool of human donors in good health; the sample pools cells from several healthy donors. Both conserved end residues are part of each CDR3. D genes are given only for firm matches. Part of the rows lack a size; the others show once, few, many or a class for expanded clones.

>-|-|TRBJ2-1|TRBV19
CASSIGLFNEQFF
TGTGCCAGTAGTATTGGTCTATTCAATGAGCAGTTCTTC
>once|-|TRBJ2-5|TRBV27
CASSFFETQYF
TGTGCCAGCAGTTTCTTTGAGACCCAGTACTTC
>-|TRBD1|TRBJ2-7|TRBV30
CAWSVGGQGYEQYF
TGTGCCTGGAGTGTCGGGGGACAGGGATACGAGCAGTACTTC
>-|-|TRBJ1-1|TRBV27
CASRHMVETEAFF
TGTGCCAGCAGGCACATGGTGGAAACTGAAGCTTTCTTT
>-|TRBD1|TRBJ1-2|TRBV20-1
CSARRIQGTLGYGYTF
TGCAGTGCTAGGAGGATACAGGGGACCCTGGGATATGGCTACACCTTC
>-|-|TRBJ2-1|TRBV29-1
CSVLQGGLSYNEQFF
TGCAGCGTCCTACAGGGGGGACTATCCTACAATGAGCAGTTCTTC
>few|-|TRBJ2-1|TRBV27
CASSLIGIEQFF
TGTGCCAGCAGTTTGATAGGGATTGAGCAGTTCTTC
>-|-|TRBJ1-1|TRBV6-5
CASSYLGMKAFF
TGTGCCAGCAGTTATTTAGGAATGAAAGCTTTCTTT
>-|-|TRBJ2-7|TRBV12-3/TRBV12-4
CASSLAPLGVREQYF
TGTGCCAGCAGTTTAGCACCTCTAGGGGTCCGGGAGCAGTACTTC
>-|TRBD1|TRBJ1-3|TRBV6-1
CASSGPDRGPTRNSGNTIYF
TGTGCCAGCAGCGGACCGGACAGGGGGCCCACTCGGAACTCTGGAAACACCATATATTTT